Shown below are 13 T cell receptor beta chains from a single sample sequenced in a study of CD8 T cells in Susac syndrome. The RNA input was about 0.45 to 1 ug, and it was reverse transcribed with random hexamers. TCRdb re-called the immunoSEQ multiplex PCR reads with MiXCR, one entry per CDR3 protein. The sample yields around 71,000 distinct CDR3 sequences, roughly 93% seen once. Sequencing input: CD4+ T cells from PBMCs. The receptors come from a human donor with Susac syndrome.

As DNA, the CDR3 is TGTGCCAGCTCACAATCTGCAGGGGAGGATATCGAGCAGTACTTC. Amino acids: CASSQSAGEDIEQYF. The chain employs TRBV18 and TRBJ2-7; perhaps D is TRBD1 or TRBD2 (6 bases each). Between the trimmed V and J ends, which lost 4 bases and 6 bases, there was a span of 19 bases. The CDR3 is made up of 15 amino acids. Germline CDR1 is KGHSH and CDR2 is LQKENI. The variable domain in full, with the rest retrieved from reference TRBV18 and TRBJ2-7, is NAGVMQNPRHLVRRRGQEARLRCSPMKGHSHVYWYRQLPEEGLKFMVYLQKENIIDESGMPKERFSAEFPKEGPSILRIQQVVRGDSAAYFCASSQSAGEDIEQYFGPGTRLTVT.

The CDR3 loop is CASSPRDTDSPLHF. Here the CDR3 DNA reads TGTGCCAGCAGCCCCCGCGACACTGATTCACCCCTCCACTTT. The genes are TRBV5-4 and TRBJ1-6, with D unclear. Per germline, CDR1 SGHNT and CDR2 YYREEE (reference sequence). V shed 4 bases and J shed 8 bases, with 13 bases lying between them. The CDR3 extends over 14 amino acids.

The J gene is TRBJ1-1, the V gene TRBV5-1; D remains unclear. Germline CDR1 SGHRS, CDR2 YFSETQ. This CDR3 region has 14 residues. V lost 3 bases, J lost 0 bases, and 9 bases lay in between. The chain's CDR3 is CASSSQPMNTEAFF. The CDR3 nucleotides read TGCGCCAGCAGCTCCCAGCCAATGAACACTGAAGCTTTCTTT.

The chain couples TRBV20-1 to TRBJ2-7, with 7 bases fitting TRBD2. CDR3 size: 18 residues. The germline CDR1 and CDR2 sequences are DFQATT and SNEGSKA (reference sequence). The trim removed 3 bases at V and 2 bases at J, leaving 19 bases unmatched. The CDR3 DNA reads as TGCAGTGCTAGTCCTCCCCGCCGGGGGGAGTGGGTTGCCTACGAGCAGTACTTC. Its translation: CSASPPRRGEWVAYEQYF.

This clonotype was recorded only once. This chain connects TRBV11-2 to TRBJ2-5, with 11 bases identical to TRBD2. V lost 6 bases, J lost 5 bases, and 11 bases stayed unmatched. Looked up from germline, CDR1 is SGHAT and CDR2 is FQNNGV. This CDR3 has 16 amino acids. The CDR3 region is CASSSRLAGNLETQYF. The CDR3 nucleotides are TGTGCCAGCAGTTCCAGACTAGCGGGGAATTTGGAGACCCAGTACTTC.

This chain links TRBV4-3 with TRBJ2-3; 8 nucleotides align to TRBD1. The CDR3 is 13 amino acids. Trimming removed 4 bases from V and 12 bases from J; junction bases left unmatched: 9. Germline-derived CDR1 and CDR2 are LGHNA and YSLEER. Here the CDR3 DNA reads TGCGCCAGCAGCCTGACGGGGACAGGTTTCCAGTATTTT. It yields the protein CASSLTGTGFQYF.

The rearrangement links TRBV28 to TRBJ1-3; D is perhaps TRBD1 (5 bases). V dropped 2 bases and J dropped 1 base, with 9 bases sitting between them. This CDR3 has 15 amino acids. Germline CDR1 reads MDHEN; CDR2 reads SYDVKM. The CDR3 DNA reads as TGTGCCAGCAGTTTAAGTGCAGGGTCTGGAAACACCATATATTTT. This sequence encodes CASSLSAGSGNTIYF.

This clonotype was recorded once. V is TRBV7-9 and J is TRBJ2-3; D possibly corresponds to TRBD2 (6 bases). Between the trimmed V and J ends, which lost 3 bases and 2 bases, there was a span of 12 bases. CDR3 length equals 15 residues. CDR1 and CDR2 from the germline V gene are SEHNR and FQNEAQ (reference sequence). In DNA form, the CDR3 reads TGTGCCAGCAGCTTGGGGAGGCAATTCACAGATACGCAGTATTTT. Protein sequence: CASSLGRQFTDTQYF.

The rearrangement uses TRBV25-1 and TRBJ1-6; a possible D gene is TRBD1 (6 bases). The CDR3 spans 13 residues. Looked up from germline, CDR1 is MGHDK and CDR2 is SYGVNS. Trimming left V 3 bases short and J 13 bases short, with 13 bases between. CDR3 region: CASSESGVLPLHF. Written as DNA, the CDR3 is TGTGCCAGCAGTGAGTCAGGGGTACTGCCCCTCCACTTT.

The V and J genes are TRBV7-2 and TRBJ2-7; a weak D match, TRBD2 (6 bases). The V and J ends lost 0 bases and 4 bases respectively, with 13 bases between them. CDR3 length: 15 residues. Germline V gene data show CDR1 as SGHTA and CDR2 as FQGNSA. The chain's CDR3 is CASSLAAGLAYEQYF. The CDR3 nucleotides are TGTGCCAGCAGCTTAGCTGCGGGGCTGGCTTACGAGCAGTACTTC. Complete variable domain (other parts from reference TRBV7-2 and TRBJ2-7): GAGVSQSPSNKVTEKGKDVELRCDPISGHTALYWYRQSLGQGLEFLIYFQGNSAPDKSGLPSDRFSAERTGGSVSTLTIQRTQQEDSAVYLCASSLAAGLAYEQYFGPGTRLTVT.

CDR3 DNA: TGTGCCAGCAGTCCGCCCAGGGGAGTGAACACTGAAGCTTTCTTT. Amino acid sequence: CASSPPRGVNTEAFF. The V and J genes are TRBV3-1 and TRBJ1-1; D is perhaps TRBD1 (6 bases). The germline V and J ends were trimmed by 6 bases and 0 bases, with 14 bases remaining between them. Germline CDR1 and CDR2: LGHDT and YNNKEL (reference sequence). The CDR3 sequence is 15 residues long.

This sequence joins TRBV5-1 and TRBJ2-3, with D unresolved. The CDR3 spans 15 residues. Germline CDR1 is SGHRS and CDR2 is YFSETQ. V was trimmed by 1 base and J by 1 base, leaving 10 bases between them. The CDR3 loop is CASSLNRPGTDTQYF. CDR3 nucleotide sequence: TGCGCCAGCAGCTTGAATAGACCGGGCACAGATACGCAGTATTTT.

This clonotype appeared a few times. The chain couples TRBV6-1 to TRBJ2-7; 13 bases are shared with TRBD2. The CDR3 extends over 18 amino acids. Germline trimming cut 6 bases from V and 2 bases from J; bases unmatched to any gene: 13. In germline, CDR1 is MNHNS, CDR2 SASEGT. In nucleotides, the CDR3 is TGTGCCAGCAGCTCAACTAGCGGGGGGGGCCTGGACCCCTACGAGCAGTACTTC. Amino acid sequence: CASSSTSGGGLDPYEQYF.